This T cell receptor (beta chain) stems from a study of blood T cell repertoires in COVID-19. Study in general: Sites in the United States, Italy and Spain provided acute and convalescent COVID-19 samples.

Generated by immunoSEQ multiplex PCR, the TCRdb table keeps only in-frame clones and is missing some. Counted here are roughly 40,000 clones, 88% occurring once; the ten biggest clones make up 7.5% to 10%. Germline V gives CDR1 KGHDR, CDR2 SFDVKD. V lost 9 bases and J lost 1, with 14 bases in between. The CDR3 has 14 amino acids. Sample: peripheral blood. The chain recombines TRBV24-1 with TRBJ2-5; weak D call: TRBD2 (6 bases). The receptor's source is a woman between 65 and 79 years old with acute or convalescent COVID-19. For the CDR3, the DNA is TGTGCCACCTCTAGTCCGGGGGTCCAAGAGACCCAGTACTTC. Protein: CATSSPGVQETQYF.